The clone carrying this TCR beta chain was seen only once. The antigen is undetermined. Samples derive from patients with active juvenile idiopathic arthritis. The sample originates from a study of circulating and synovial CD4+ cells in juvenile arthritis. Study results and caveats: These blood cells shared more CDR3 sequences with synovium than bulk blood. Bulk blood CD4 samples held at least an order of magnitude more or fewer genomes than CPL.

Repertoires were generated with immunoSEQ multiplex PCR, while TCRdb's copy carries only in-frame clones and drops some. The repertoire consists of approximately 35,000 clones, with 90% to 95% occurring once and the leading ten covering less than 0.2%. The sample taken for sequencing was CD4+ T cells from blood. This sequence originates from a human donor with juvenile idiopathic arthritis.

CDR3 amino acids: CASSFPGLMNTEAFF. DNA of the CDR3: TGTGCCAGCAGTTTCCCGGGACTGATGAACACTGAAGCTTTCTTT. The V call is TRBV28, the J call TRBJ1-1; a weak D match, TRBD1 (5 bases). Deletions cut 3 bases from V and 0 bases from J, with 11 bases between. This CDR3 is built from 15 residues. Germline V lookup: CDR1 MDHEN, CDR2 SYDVKM.